This record looks at one T cell receptor (beta chain) sequence and its context. Its specificity is unknown. Germline CDR1 SEHNR, CDR2 FQNEAQ (reference sequence). The CDR3 length is 16 residues. J was trimmed by 3 bases and V by 5 bases; bases with no gene match: 11. Use of 60 Vbeta and 13 Jbeta primers characterized the PCR. Sequencing used immunoSEQ multiplex PCR; TCRdb keeps in-frame clones, though not all of them. Among some 140,000 clones listed, 65% to 85% were seen once. This entry belongs to a study of cytomegalovirus exposure and HLA in healthy donors. Whole-study findings and limits: In a later analysis, TCR beta V- and J-gene trimming showed a link to a missense DCLRE1C variant. Analyzed later, most CMV-associated TCR beta chains appeared HLA-restricted. In a later analysis, TCR association rates varied by HLA locus: DRB1 most, HLA-C fewest.

The sequence came from a man younger than 30 in good health and CMV-seronegative. Specimen: PBMCs. J is TRBJ2-3 and V is TRBV7-9; 7 bases agree with TRBD2. The CDR3 bases are TGTGCCAGCAGCCCGCCTAGCGGCTTACATACAGATACGCAGTATTTT. Its protein product is CASSPPSGLHTDTQYF.